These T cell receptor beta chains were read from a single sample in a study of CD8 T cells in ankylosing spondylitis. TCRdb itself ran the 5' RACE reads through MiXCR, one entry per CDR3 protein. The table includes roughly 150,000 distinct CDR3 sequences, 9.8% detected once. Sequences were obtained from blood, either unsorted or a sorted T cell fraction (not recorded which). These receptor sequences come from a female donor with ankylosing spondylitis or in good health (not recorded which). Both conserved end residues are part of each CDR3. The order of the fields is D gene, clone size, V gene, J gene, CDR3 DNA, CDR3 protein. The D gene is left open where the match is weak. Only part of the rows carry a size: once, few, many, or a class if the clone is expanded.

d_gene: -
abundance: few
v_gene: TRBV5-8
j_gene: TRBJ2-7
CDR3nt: TGTGCCAGCAGCTTGGCGTACAGGTCCAGCGAGCAGTACTTC
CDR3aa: CASSLAYRSSEQYF

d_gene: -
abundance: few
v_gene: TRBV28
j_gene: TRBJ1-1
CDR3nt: TGTGCCAGCAGTTTACCTGGACAGACAAAAGCTTTCTTT
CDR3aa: CASSLPGQTKAFF

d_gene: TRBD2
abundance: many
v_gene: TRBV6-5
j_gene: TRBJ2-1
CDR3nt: TGTGCCAGCAGTTACTTAGCGGGAGGGCACAATGAGCAGTTCTTC
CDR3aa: CASSYLAGGHNEQFF

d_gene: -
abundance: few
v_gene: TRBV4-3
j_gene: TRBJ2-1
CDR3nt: TGCGCCAGCAGCCAGGACGCGGAGGGGGATGAGCAGTTCTTC
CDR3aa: CASSQDAEGDEQFF

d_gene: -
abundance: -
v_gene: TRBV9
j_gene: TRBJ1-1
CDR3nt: TGTGCCAGCAGCGCCGAAACAGGGAGTGGCACTGAAGCTTTCTTT
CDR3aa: CASSAETGSGTEAFF

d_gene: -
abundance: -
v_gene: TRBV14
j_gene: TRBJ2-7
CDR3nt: TGTGCCAGCAGACTCTACGAGCAGTACTTC
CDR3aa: CASRLYEQYF

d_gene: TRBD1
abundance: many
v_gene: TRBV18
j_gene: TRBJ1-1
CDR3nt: TGTGCCAGCTCACCATACCGGGACAGGGCCACTGAAGCTTTCTTT
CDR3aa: CASSPYRDRATEAFF

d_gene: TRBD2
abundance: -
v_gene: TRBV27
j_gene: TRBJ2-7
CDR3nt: TGTGCCAGCAGTTGGGGGACTAGCGGCTACGAGCAGTACTTC
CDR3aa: CASSWGTSGYEQYF

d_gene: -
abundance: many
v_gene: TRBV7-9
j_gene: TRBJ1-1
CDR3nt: TGTGCCAGCAGCTTATCGGCAGACGTCGAAGCTTTCTTT
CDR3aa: CASSLSADVEAFF

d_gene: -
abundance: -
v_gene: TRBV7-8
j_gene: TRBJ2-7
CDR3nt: TGTGCCAGCAGCTTAGATGGCAGATTCTCCTACGAGCAGTACTTC
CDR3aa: CASSLDGRFSYEQYF

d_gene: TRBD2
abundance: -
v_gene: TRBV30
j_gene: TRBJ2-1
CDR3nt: TGTGCCTGGAGCGTGGCGGGAGGGCCTGCCAATGAGCAGTTCTTC
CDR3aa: CAWSVAGGPANEQFF

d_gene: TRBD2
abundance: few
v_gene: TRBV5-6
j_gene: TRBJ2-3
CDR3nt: TGTGCCAGCAGCTTGTGGACTAGCGAAAGCACAGATACGCAGTATTTT
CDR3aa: CASSLWTSESTDTQYF

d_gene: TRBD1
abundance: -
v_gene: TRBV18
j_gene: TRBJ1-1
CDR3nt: TGTGCCAGCTCACTGAAGGGGGCAATCCATAACACTGAAGCTTTCTTT
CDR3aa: CASSLKGAIHNTEAFF

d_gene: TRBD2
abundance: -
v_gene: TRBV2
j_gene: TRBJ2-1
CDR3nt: TGTGCCAGGATCGGGGGGGGCTCCTACAATGAGCAGTTCTTC
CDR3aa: CARIGGGSYNEQFF

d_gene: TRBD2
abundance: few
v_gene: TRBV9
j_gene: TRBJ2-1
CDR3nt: TGTGCCAGCAGCGTGGGTCAGCTTAGCGGGAGTTTCCATGAGCAGTTCTTC
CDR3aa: CASSVGQLSGSFHEQFF

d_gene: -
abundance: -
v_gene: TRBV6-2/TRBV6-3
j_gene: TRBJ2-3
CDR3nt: TGTGCCAGCAGCGGGACTGCGACGCAGTATTTT
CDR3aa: CASSGTATQYF

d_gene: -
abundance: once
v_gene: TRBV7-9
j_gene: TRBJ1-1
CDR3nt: TGTGCCAGCAAATATGACAGTAACACTGAAGCTTTCTTT
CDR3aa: CASKYDSNTEAFF

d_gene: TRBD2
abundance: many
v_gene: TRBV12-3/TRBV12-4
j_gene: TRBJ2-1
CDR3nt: TGTGCCAGCACAATCGGGGGGGTTGGGCAGTTCTTC
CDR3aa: CASTIGGVGQFF

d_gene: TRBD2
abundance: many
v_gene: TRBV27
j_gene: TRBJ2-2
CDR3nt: TGTGCCAGTTCGTTTGATGCGGGAGGCCACGGGGAGCTGTTTTTT
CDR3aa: CASSFDAGGHGELFF

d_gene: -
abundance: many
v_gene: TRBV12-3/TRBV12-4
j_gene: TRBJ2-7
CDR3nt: TGTGCCAGCACCCCACAGGGATACTCCTACGAGCAGTACTTC
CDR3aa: CASTPQGYSYEQYF

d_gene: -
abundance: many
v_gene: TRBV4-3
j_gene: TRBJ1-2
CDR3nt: TGCGCCAGCAGCCAACTAGGGTTGGGTAACTATGGCTACACCTTC
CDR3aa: CASSQLGLGNYGYTF

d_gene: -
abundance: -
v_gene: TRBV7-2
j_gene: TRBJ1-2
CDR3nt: TGTGCCAGCAGCACTCGAAACCTAATCAGGGACGGCTACACCTTC
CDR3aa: CASSTRNLIRDGYTF

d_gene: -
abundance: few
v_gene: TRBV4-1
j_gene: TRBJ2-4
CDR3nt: TGCGCCAGCAGCCAAGAGAAGGCCCTAGGCATTCAGTACTTC
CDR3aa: CASSQEKALGIQYF

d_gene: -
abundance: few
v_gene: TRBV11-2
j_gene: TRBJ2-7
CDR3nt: TGTGCCAGCAGCTTAGATTTCGGAGGCGAGCAGTACTTC
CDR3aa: CASSLDFGGEQYF

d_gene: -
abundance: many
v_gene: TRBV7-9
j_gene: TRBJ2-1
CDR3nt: TGTGCCAGCAGCTTCTTAGAAGGGGGGGCCTACAATGAGCAGTTCTTC
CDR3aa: CASSFLEGGAYNEQFF

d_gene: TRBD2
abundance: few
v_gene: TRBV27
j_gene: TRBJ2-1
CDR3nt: TGTGCCAGCGCAAAAGCCCCGGGACTAGCGGTTAATGAGCAGTTCTTC
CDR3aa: CASAKAPGLAVNEQFF

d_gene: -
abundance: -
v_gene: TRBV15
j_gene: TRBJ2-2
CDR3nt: TGTGCCACCAGCTCTGACATGGGGGCGCGGGAGCTGTTTTTT
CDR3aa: CATSSDMGARELFF

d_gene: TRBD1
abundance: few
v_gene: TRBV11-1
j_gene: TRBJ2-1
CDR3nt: TGTGCCACTCAAACTTGGGACAGGTCGAGCTCCTGTAATGAGCAGTTCTTC
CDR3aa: CATQTWDRSSSCNEQFF

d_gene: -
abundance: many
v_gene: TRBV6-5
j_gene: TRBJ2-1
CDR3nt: TGTGCCAGCAGTTACTCGAGGGGTGAGCAGTTCTTC
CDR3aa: CASSYSRGEQFF

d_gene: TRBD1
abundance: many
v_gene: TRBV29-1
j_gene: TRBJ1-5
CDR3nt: TGCAGGGCGAGGGGGACAGAGTTTAGCAATCAGCCCCAGCATTTT
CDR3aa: CRARGTEFSNQPQHF

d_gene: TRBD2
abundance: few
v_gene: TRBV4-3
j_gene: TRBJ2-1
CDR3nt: TGCGCCAGCAGCCAAGATACTAGCGGTTACAATGAGCAGTTCTTC
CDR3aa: CASSQDTSGYNEQFF

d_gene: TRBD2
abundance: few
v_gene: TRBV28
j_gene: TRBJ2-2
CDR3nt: TGTGCCAGCAGTTCCCGGACTAGCGGGAGGCCCGGGGAGCTGTTTTTT
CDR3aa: CASSSRTSGRPGELFF

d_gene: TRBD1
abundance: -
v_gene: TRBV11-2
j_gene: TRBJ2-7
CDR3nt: TGTGCCAGCAGCTTTGGTAACGGACAGGGCGACGAGCAGTACTTC
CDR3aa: CASSFGNGQGDEQYF

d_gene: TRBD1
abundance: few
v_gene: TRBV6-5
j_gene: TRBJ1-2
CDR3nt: TGTGCCAGCAGTTACGGGACAGGGGTAGATGGCTACACCTTC
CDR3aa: CASSYGTGVDGYTF

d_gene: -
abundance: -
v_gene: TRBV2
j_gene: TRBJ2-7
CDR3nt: TGTGCCAGCAGTCAGGACATCTACGAGCAGTACTTC
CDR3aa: CASSQDIYEQYF

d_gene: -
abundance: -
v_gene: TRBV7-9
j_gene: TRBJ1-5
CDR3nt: TGTGCCAGCAGCCCAGGGGCCTTTCAGCCCCAGCATTTT
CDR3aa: CASSPGAFQPQHF

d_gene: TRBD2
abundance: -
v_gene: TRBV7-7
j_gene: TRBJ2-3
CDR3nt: TGTGCCAGCAGCTCCTCGGGACTAGGCGATACGCAGTATTTT
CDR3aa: CASSSSGLGDTQYF

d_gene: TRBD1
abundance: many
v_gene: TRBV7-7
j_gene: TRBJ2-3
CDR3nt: TGTGCTAGCAGCTCTGACAGGGGAGCGACAGATACGCAGTATTTT
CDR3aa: CASSSDRGATDTQYF

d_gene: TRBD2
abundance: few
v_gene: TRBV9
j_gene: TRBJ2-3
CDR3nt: TGTGCCAGCAGCGCGACTAGCGGGAGAGCAGATACGCAGTATTTT
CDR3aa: CASSATSGRADTQYF

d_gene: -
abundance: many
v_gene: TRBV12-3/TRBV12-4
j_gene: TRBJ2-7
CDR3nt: TGTGCCAGCAGTTTGGCCAGTTACGAGCAGTACTTC
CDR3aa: CASSLASYEQYF

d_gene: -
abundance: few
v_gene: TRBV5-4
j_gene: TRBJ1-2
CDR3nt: TGTGCCAGCACCTTTAGCTACAACCCCTATGGCTACACCTTC
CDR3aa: CASTFSYNPYGYTF

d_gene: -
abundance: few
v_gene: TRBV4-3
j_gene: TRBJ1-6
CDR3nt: TGCGCCAGCAGCCTTTTCCAGCGGGACACAAATTCACCCCTCCACTTT
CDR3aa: CASSLFQRDTNSPLHF

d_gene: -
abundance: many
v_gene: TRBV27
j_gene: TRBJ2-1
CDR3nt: TGTGCCAGCAGTTTGACTGTTACCTACAATGAGCAGTTCTTC
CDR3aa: CASSLTVTYNEQFF

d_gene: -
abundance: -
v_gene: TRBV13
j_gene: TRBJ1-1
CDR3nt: TGTGCCAGCAGTATCGGTAGGAGGGGGAACACTGAAGCTTTCTTT
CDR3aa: CASSIGRRGNTEAFF

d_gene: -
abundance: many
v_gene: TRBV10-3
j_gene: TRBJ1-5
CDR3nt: TGTGCCATCAGTCAGGGTACCCAGGGGCCGCAGCCCCAGCATTTT
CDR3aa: CAISQGTQGPQPQHF

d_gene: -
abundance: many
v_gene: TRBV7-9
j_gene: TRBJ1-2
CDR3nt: TGTGCCAGCAGCACCTCCGGGGTCCGGGGCGGCTACACCTTC
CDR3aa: CASSTSGVRGGYTF

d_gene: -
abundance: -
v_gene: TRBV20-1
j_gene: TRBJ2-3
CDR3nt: TGCAGTGCACCCTCTGGGGGAGATACGCAGTATTTT
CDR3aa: CSAPSGGDTQYF

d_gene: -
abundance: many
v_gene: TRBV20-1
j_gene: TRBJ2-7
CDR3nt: TGCAGTGCTAGCAACCAACAGACCTACGAGCAGTACTTC
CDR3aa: CSASNQQTYEQYF

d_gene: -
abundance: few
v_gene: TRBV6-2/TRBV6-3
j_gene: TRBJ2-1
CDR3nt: TGTGCCAGCAGTTATGGGGTGGAGTTGTTCTTC
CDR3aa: CASSYGVELFF

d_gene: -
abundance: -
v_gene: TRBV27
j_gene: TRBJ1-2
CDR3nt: TGTGCCAGCAGTTATGGGGGCACCGAAACCTTC
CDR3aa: CASSYGGTETF

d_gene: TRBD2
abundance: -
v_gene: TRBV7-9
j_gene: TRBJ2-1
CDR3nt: TGTGCCAGCAGCTCGCCACTGGCGGGAGGTAATGAGCAGTTCTTC
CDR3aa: CASSSPLAGGNEQFF